Following are 14 T cell receptor beta chains from one sample sequenced in a study of blood T cell repertoires in COVID-19. Some clones are missing from TCRdb's copy, which holds only in-frame ones; the method was immunoSEQ multiplex PCR. The sample has about 200,000 clones; approximately 84% are singletons. The source material was PBMCs or T cells enriched from blood (not recorded which). All receptors come from a man aged 40-49 years who had recovered from COVID-19.

This chain connects TRBV20-1 to TRBJ2-7; D might be TRBD2 (5 bases). The CDR3 has 13 amino acids. The germline CDR1 and CDR2 sequences are DFQATT and SNEGSKA (reference sequence). V dropped 3 bases and J dropped 4 bases, with 13 bases sitting between them. In nucleotides, the CDR3 is TGCAGTGCTAGTGGGGAGATCGAATACGAGCAGTACTTC. Its protein product is CSASGEIEYEQYF.

The table lists this clone with a count of one. This chain connects TRBV4-2 to TRBJ1-6; D gene unclear. Germline lookup yields CDR1 LGHNA and CDR2 YNFKEQ. CDR3 length: 17 residues. The V gene lost 0 bases and the J gene lost 9 bases, with 18 bases spanning the gap. The DNA of the CDR3 is TGTGCCAGCAGCCAAGATTACGGGAAGGGCTCGGTTTCACCCCTCCACTTT. Amino acids: CASSQDYGKGSVSPLHF.

This chain joins TRBV9 and TRBJ2-4, with D possibly being TRBD2 (6 bases). CDR3 size: 14 residues. Germline CDR1 and CDR2: SGDLS and YYNGEE. The V end lost 4 bases, the J end lost 4 bases, and 12 bases lay between the germline ends. CDR3 region: CASSLGGDKNIQYF. The CDR3 nucleotides are TGTGCCAGCAGCCTGGGGGGTGATAAAAACATTCAGTACTTC. Based on the CDR3 plus reference TRBV9 and TRBJ2-4, the full variable domain is DSGVTQTPKHLITATGQRVTLRCSPRSGDLSVYWYQQSLDQGLQFLIQYYNGEERAKGNILERFSAQQFPDLHSELNLSSLELGDSALYFCASSLGGDKNIQYFGAGTRLSVL.

This chain uses TRBV9 with TRBJ2-1, with D maybe TRBD1 (6 bases). Germline V gene lookup returns CDR1 SGDLS and CDR2 YYNGEE. V was trimmed by 3 bases and J by 3 bases, leaving 10 bases between them. CDR3 size: 14 residues. DNA for the CDR3: TGTGCCAGCAGCGAACAGGACAGCTACAATGAGCAGTTCTTC. This codes for CASSEQDSYNEQFF.

The genes are TRBV23-1 and TRBJ2-7; a possible D gene is TRBD2 (6 bases). TRBV23-1 has ORF status, its function being uncertain. The CDR3 loop spans 16 amino acids. The V end was cut by 4 bases, the J end by 5 bases, with 21 bases between. This chain's CDR3 is CASSPHCGVLGHEQYF. In nucleotides, the CDR3 is TGCGCCAGCAGTCCCCATTGCGGGGTGTTAGGCCACGAGCAGTACTTC.

The gene calls are TRBV19 and TRBJ1-1, with TRBD1 as a possible D gene (6 bases). This CDR3 is 13 amino acids long. Germline-derived CDR1 and CDR2 are LNHDA and SQIVND (reference sequence). V was pared by 8 bases and J by 8 bases, with 18 bases between. The CDR3 sequence: CASSIDRLAEAFF. DNA of the CDR3: TGTGCCAGTTCGATTGACAGGCTTGCGGAAGCTTTCTTT.

This clone has just one count. The genes are TRBV7-8 and TRBJ1-2; D may be TRBD1 (5 bases). This CDR3 has 15 amino acids. The germline V and J ends were trimmed by 6 bases and 2 bases, with 16 bases remaining between them. Germline CDR1 SGHVS, CDR2 FQNEAQ. The CDR3 DNA follows: TGTGCCAGCAGTCCCCGTTGGGGGGGAAACTATGGCTACACCTTC. Amino acids: CASSPRWGGNYGYTF.

The rearrangement joins TRBV27 to TRBJ1-1, with D tentatively TRBD1 (6 bases). This CDR3 region has 15 residues. Trimming cost V 2 bases and J 3 bases, with 13 bases left between them. Germline V gives CDR1 MNHEY, CDR2 SMNVEV (reference sequence). The CDR3: CASSLTRGTYTEAFF. The CDR3 nucleotides read TGTGCCAGCAGTTTAACTAGAGGGACATACACTGAAGCTTTCTTT.

This clone was recorded once. The chain links TRBV15 to TRBJ1-4; the D gene is possibly TRBD1 (6 bases). This CDR3 region has 16 residues. V was pared by 3 bases and J by 6 bases, with 17 bases between. The germline CDR1 and CDR2 sequences are LNHNV and YYDKDF (reference sequence). This chain's CDR3 is CATSRAPGTWDEKLFF. CDR3 in DNA: TGTGCCACCAGCAGGGCTCCCGGGACATGGGATGAAAAACTGTTTTTT.

This clone was observed a few times. V and J are TRBV7-2 and TRBJ1-6; unclear D gene. CDR3 length equals 16 residues. Germline-derived CDR1 and CDR2 are SGHTA and FQGNSA. V lost 7 bases, J lost 0 bases, and 13 bases lay in between. CDR3 region: CASTPLGSSYNSPLHF. CDR3 DNA sequence: TGTGCCAGCACCCCACTGGGGAGCTCCTATAATTCACCCCTCCACTTT.

V and J are TRBV5-4 and TRBJ1-2; 7 bases line up with TRBD1. The germline CDR1 and CDR2 sequences are SGHNT and YYREEE (reference sequence). This CDR3 comprises 13 residues. J was trimmed by 4 bases and V by 6 bases; bases with no gene match: 6. The CDR3 nucleotides are TGTGCCAGCACGGGACAGAGGATCTATGGCTACACCTTC. This sequence encodes CASTGQRIYGYTF.

The gene calls are TRBV12-3 or TRBV12-4 and TRBJ1-5; D uncertain. The CDR3 sequence is 12 residues long. V lost 4 bases, J lost 6 bases, and 7 bases lay in between. DNA of the CDR3: TGTGCCAGCAGTTCTCTCTCTCAGCCCCAGCATTTT. As protein: CASSSLSQPQHF.

This clone was seen a single time. This chain joins TRBV12-3 or TRBV12-4 and TRBJ2-2; D ambiguous. V was cut by 9 bases and J by 1 base, with 6 bases left in between. The CDR3 has 12 amino acids. CDR3 protein: CASLQNTGELFF. The CDR3 region has the DNA TGTGCCAGTTTACAGAACACCGGGGAGCTGTTTTTT.

The V gene is TRBV5-6, the J gene TRBJ2-7; 9 bases are a match to TRBD1. Germline CDR1 SGHDT, CDR2 YYEEEE. There are 15 residues in the CDR3. With V trimmed by 1 base and J by 3 bases, 5 bases remained unmatched. CDR3 sequence (DNA): TGTGCCAGCAGCTTGCGAATGACAGGGGGCTACGAGCAGTACTTC. It is translated as CASSLRMTGGYEQYF.